This TCR beta chain is drawn from a study of CD4+ T cells in melanoma. Data came from immunoSEQ multiplex PCR; TCRdb stores just in-frame clones and leaves some out. Of nearly 50,000 clones listed, 85% to 90% are singletons. This clone was counted a single time. Antigen unknown. Germline V gene lookup returns CDR1 MDHEN and CDR2 SYDVKM. Trimming removed 5 bases from V and 8 bases from J; junction bases left unmatched: 9. There are 14 residues in the CDR3. Study-wide findings and caveats: CD8+ T cell, macrophage and B cell function reportedly correlated with neoantigen-specific CD4+ T cells. Diverse differentiation states were reported for melanoma neoantigen-specific CD4+ T cells.

The rearrangement joins TRBV28 to TRBJ1-1; 9 positions agree with TRBD1. Input material: peripheral blood. This clonotype originated in a human donor with melanoma. The CDR3 nucleotides read TGTGCCAGCAGTCTAATTGACAGGGGGAGAGAAGCTTTCTTT. Translated: CASSLIDRGREAFF.